This T cell receptor (beta chain) was retrieved from a study of cytomegalovirus exposure and HLA in healthy donors. Broader study findings: Sequencing depth across donors, presence/absence analyses assumed, was roughly uniform. TRBV6-2, TRBV6-3 and some other V segments were unresolvable in 87-base-pair reads.

The CDR3 totals 15 residues. V lost 0 bases to trimming and J lost 0 bases, with 5 bases between them. CDR1 and CDR2 (germline): LGHNA, YSLEER. As to this clone: Its target is unknown.

Use of 60 Vbeta and 13 Jbeta primers characterized the PCR. Generated by immunoSEQ multiplex PCR, the TCRdb table keeps only in-frame clones and is missing some. The sample has about 160,000 clones; approximately 76% are singletons. Sequencing was done on a sample of PBMCs. This chain joins TRBV4-3 and TRBJ2-2; D gene uncertain. The TCR sequence derives from a man between 60 and 70 years old in good health and CMV-seronegative. The CDR3 protein is CASSQEFSNTGELFF. The CDR3 DNA reads TGCGCCAGCAGCCAAGAGTTCTCGAACACCGGGGAGCTGTTTTTT.